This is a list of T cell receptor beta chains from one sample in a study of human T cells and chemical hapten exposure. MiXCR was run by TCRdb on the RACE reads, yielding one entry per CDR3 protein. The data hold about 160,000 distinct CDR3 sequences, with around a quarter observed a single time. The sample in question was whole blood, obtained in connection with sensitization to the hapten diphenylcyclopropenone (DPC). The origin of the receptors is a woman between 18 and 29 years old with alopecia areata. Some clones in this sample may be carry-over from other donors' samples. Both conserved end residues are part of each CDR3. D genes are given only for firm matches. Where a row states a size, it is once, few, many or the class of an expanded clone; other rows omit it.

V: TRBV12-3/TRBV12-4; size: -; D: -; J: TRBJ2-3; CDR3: CASSRYGTSQYF; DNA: TGTGCCAGCAGTCGATATGGGACATCGCAGTATTTT
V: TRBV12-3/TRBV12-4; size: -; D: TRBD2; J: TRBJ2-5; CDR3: CASSRGLAPARSQETQYF; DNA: TGTGCCAGCAGTCGCGGACTAGCGCCAGCCAGAAGTCAAGAGACCCAGTACTTC
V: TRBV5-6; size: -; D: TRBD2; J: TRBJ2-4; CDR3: CASTSHGRAAKNIQYF; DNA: TGTGCCAGCACCTCTCATGGGAGGGCGGCCAAAAACATTCAGTACTTC
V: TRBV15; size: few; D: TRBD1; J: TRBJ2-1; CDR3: CATSLGGTGIPNEQFF; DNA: TGTGCCACCAGCCTAGGTGGGACAGGGATACCCAATGAGCAGTTCTTC
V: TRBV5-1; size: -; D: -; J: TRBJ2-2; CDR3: CASSLATLNTGELFF; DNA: TGCGCCAGCAGCTTGGCCACCCTGAACACCGGGGAGCTGTTTTTT
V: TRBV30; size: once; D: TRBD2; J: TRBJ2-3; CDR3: CAWSVLSAGPTDTQYF; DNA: TGTGCCTGGAGTGTACTTTCAGCGGGACCCACAGATACGCAGTATTTT
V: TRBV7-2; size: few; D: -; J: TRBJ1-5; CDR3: CASSNGQRNQPQHF; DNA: TGTGCCAGCAGCAACGGACAGAGGAATCAGCCCCAGCATTTT
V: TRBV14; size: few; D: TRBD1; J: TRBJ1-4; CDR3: CASSQVTGGQEKLFF; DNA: TGTGCCAGCAGCCAAGTTACAGGGGGCCAGGAAAAACTGTTTTTT
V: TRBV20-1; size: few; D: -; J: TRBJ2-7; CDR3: CSTRPPAGEQYF; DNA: TGCAGTACAAGGCCTCCGGCGGGGGAGCAGTACTTC
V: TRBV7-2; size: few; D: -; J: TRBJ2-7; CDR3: CASSLTRQTSYEQYF; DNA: TGTGCCAGCAGCTTAACCAGACAGACTAGTTACGAGCAGTACTTC
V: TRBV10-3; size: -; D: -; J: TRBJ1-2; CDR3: CAISTPQGANYGYTF; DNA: TGTGCCATCAGCACTCCTCAGGGCGCAAACTATGGCTACACCTTC
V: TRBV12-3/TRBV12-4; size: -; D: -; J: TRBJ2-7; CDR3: CASSQTSRGYEQYF; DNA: TGTGCCAGCAGTCAGACTAGTAGGGGGTACGAGCAGTACTTC
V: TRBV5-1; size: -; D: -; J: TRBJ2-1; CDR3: CASSWGGTVNEQFF; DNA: TGCGCCAGCAGCTGGGGGGGGACAGTAAATGAGCAGTTCTTC
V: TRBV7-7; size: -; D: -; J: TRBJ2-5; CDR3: CASSSTTQETQYF; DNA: TGTGCTAGCAGCTCGACTACCCAAGAGACCCAGTACTTC
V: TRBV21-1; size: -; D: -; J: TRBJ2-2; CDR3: CASSSGTTQGGGELFF; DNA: TGTGCCAGCAGCTCAGGGACAACCCAAGGGGGCGGGGAGCTGTTTTTT
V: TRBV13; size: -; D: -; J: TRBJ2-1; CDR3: CASSYRYEQFF; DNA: TGTGCCAGCAGCTACAGGTATGAGCAGTTCTTC
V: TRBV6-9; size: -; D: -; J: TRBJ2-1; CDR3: CASSIRPLSHNEQFF; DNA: TGTGCCAGCAGCATAAGACCCCTAAGTCACAATGAGCAGTTCTTC
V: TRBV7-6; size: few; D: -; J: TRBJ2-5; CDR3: CASRDVSGARSETQYF; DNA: TGTGCCAGCAGAGACGTGTCGGGGGCGCGGAGTGAGACCCAGTACTTC
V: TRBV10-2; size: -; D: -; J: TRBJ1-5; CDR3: CASSESGPAYQPQHF; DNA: TGCGCCAGCAGTGAGTCCGGGCCCGCTTATCAGCCCCAGCATTTT
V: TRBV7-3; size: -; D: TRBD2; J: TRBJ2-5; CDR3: CASSPPSGETQYF; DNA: TGTGCCAGCAGCCCTCCTAGCGGAGAGACCCAGTACTTC
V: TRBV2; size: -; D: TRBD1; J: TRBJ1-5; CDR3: CASKVGQGVDQPQHF; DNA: TGTGCCAGCAAGGTTGGGCAGGGGGTAGATCAGCCCCAGCATTTT
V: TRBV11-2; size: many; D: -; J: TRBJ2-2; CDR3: CASSYQVNTGELFF; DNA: TGTGCCAGCAGCTACCAGGTTAACACCGGGGAGCTGTTTTTT
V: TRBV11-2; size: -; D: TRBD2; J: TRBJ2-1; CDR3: CASTFSGAYNEQFF; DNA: TGTGCCAGCACCTTTAGCGGGGCTTACAATGAGCAGTTCTTC
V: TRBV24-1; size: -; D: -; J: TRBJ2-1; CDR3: CATSGGGIQFF; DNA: TGTGCCACCAGTGGGGGGGGCATCCAGTTCTTC
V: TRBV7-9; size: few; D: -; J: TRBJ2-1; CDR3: CASSLVDGVSYNEQFF; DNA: TGTGCCAGCAGCTTAGTGGACGGAGTGTCCTACAATGAGCAGTTCTTC